This record covers a single T cell receptor (beta chain). Antigen unknown. The sample comes from a study of radiotherapy plus CTLA-4 blockade in lung cancer. As for the study in general: Disease control reached 30% to 35%, with objective responses in approximately 17%.

Germline V gives CDR1 SGHRS, CDR2 YFSETQ. Trimming shortened V by 4 bases and J by 8 bases, and 19 bases separated the two germline ends. CDR3 size: 14 residues. Study observations and caveats: Reports identified early blood T cell clone dynamics, with interferon-beta, as the best response predictor. In blood, after radiotherapy plus ipilimumab, tumor-derived TCR clones expanded.

Assay: immunoSEQ multiplex PCR; the TCRdb copy retains only in-frame clones and omits some. The sample consists of 81,000 or so clones, around 76% of them appearing once. Focal radiation plus CTLA-4 blockade with ipilimumab was given to patients with chemo-refractory metastatic non-small-cell lung cancer. The clonotype originates from a human donor with non-small cell lung cancer whose response to radiotherapy plus ipilimumab could not be evaluated. Some clones in this sample may be carry-over from other donors' samples. The chain carries TRBV5-1 and TRBJ2-7; possible D gene TRBD2, 5 bases. This specimen was peripheral blood, taken from a patient treated with radiotherapy plus ipilimumab. This CDR3 is CASSLSDGVPQQYF. For the CDR3, the DNA is TGCGCCAGCAGCCTCTCGGACGGGGTCCCCCAGCAGTACTTC.